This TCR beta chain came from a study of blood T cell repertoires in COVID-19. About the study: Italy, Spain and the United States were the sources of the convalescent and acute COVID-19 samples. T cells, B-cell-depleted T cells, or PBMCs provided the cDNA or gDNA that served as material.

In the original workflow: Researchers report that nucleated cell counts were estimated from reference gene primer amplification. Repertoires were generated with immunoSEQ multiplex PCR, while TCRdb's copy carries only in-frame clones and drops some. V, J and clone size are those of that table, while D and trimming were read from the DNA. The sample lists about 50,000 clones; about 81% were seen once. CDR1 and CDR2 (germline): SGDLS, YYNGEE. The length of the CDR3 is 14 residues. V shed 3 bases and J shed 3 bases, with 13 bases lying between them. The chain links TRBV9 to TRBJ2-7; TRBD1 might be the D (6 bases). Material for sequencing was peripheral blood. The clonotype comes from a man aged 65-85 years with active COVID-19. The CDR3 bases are TGTGCCAGCAGCGCTTCGACAGGCTTCTACGAGCAGTACTTC. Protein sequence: CASSASTGFYEQYF.